This T cell receptor beta chain was captured in a study of memory CD4+ T cells and cytomegalovirus serostatus (dated by TCRdb to between 2018 and 2020). For context, the study as a whole: The roughly 35 healthy Belgian adults in the cohort included 9 who were CMV seropositive and 24 who were CMV seronegative. To replicate a published TCR-based CMV serostatus classifier, the researchers sequenced the CD4+ memory TCRbeta repertoires of a Belgian cohort whose cytomegalovirus serostatus was known.

Paper-wide results and their limitations: Among the 150 or so previously reported CMV-associated TCRbeta sequences, 65 to 85 showed up in the CD4+ memory repertoires, with each one found in between one and five individuals. Results were interpreted as suggesting that the CMV-associated TCR signature is largely present in the CD4+ memory repertoire. On the Belgian cohort, the classifier based on the original framework reached a median bootstrapped AUC of roughly 0.96, with a 95% CI of 0.76-1.00. CMV serostatus prediction reached a median bootstrapped AUC of about 0.96 with the original framework and 0.91 with a US-trained random forest. Unlike the original study, which covered naive and memory CD4+ and CD8+ populations, the Belgian study sequenced only CD4+CD45RO+ memory cells.

The Quick-DNA Microprep Kit was used to extract genomic DNA from the sorted cells. Amplification of TCRbeta DNA was done with the immunoSEQ hsTCRbeta kit, following the protocol from the manufacturer. TCRbeta libraries were sequenced on an Illumina MiSeq instrument. The study's processing was this. Once out-of-frame sequences had been removed, fewer than 2.5 million distinct TCRbeta sequences were left, which works out to an average of about 66,813 per individual. Each individual was scored according to the count of 164 previously reported CMV-associated TCRbeta sequences and the total productive distinct TCRbeta count. A beta-binomial model was reimplemented in Python, and random forests from scikit-learn, run with default parameters, were trained on data from the US cohort. Classifier performance on the Belgian cohort was reported as the median AUC with percentile confidence intervals calculated over 10,000 bootstrap iterations. This is the immuneACCESS table as TCRdb keeps it, with only in-frame sequences that have V and J called. A part of the clones is gone; compared with another copy, unresolved V genes explain less than half, and the rest is unexplained. That table gives V, J and clone size, and the DNA gave D and trimming. The sample yields about 60,000 clones; around 80% were counted once. Clones ranked in the top ten supply around 0.83% of the sample.

A FACSAria II was used to sort memory CD4+ T cells, defined as single viable CD3+CD4+CD8-CD45RO+ cells. CMV serostatus was determined with a Roche Elecsys assay detecting serum IgG against CMV pp150, pp28, p38 and p52. After the samples were thawed, total CD4+ T cells were enriched through positive selection using CD4 magnetic microbeads. The samples came from a different study that was designed specifically to examine the CD4+ T cell memory repertoire. Following standard operating procedures, peripheral blood mononuclear cells were isolated and cryopreserved, while serum was kept at -80 degrees C. Staining used CD3-PerCP (BW264/56), CD4-APC (RPA-T4), CD45RO-PE (UCHT1) and CD8-Pacific Orange (3B5) antibodies, with Sytox blue excluding non-viable cells. In regard to this clone: Its antigen is still unknown. Base-call qualities are not available, and no considerably larger clone is one nucleotide away.

The germline V end is reduced by 0 bases and the J end by 10 bases; junction bases left unmatched: 2. CDR1 and CDR2, looked up from the germline V gene (reference sequence), are MNHNY and SVGAGI. The CDR3 numbers 13 residues from cysteine through phenylalanine. Only CDR3 DNA remains: 39 bases, in frame from the first base. The sample was memory CD4+ T cells from blood. Here the chain combines TRBV6-6 and TRBJ1-2; TRBD1 aligns with 10 central bases. This receptor was obtained from an adult in good health and CMV-seronegative. The nucleotides read TGTGCCAGCAGTTACTCGACAGGGGGCGACTACACCTTC. This translates into CASSYSTGGDYTF.